The rows below give T cell receptor beta chains drawn from one sample of a study of naive and memory T cell subsets. TCRdb re-called the UMI-ligation and nested PCR reads through MiXCR, storing one row per CDR3 protein. The sample shows 80,000 to 95,000 distinct CDR3 sequences, over 8.5% of them seen only once. The sample taken for sequencing was naive CD8+ T cells from blood. The receptors were sampled from a human donor in good health. Both conserved end residues are part of each CDR3. The order of the fields is clone size, V gene, J gene, D gene, CDR3 DNA, CDR3 protein. A D gene is named only where the DNA matches it firmly. Where a row states a size, it is once, few, many or the class of an expanded clone; other rows omit it.

clone size: many
V gene: TRBV7-9
J gene: TRBJ2-1
D gene: -
CDR3 DNA: TGTGCCAGCAGCTCCATTCGGAGGGCCATCCCCTACAATGAGCAGTTCTTC
CDR3 protein: CASSSIRRAIPYNEQFF

clone size: -
V gene: TRBV27
J gene: TRBJ1-6
D gene: -
CDR3 DNA: TGTGCCAGCAGTTTAGGAGGGCCCTATAATTCACCCCTCCACTTT
CDR3 protein: CASSLGGPYNSPLHF

clone size: -
V gene: TRBV4-1
J gene: TRBJ2-1
D gene: -
CDR3 DNA: TGCGCCAGCAGCCCCTCTAAAGGGACGAGGGCCTACAATGAGCAGTTCTTC
CDR3 protein: CASSPSKGTRAYNEQFF

clone size: -
V gene: TRBV19
J gene: TRBJ2-7
D gene: TRBD2
CDR3 DNA: TGTGCCAGTAGTAGTTCGGGGGGTTGGGAGCAGTACTTC
CDR3 protein: CASSSSGGWEQYF

clone size: -
V gene: TRBV7-8
J gene: TRBJ1-2
D gene: TRBD1
CDR3 DNA: TGTGCCAGCAGCTCACCGGTTGTCGGGACAGGGTCTGTCTATGGCTACACCTTC
CDR3 protein: CASSSPVVGTGSVYGYTF

clone size: -
V gene: TRBV6-5
J gene: TRBJ2-7
D gene: TRBD1
CDR3 DNA: TGTGCCAGCAGTTACTCCCAGGGGGCAGAAGGGCAGTACTTC
CDR3 protein: CASSYSQGAEGQYF

clone size: -
V gene: TRBV9
J gene: TRBJ1-1
D gene: TRBD1
CDR3 DNA: TGTGCCAGCAGACTTACGGGGACAGAGCAAGCTTTCTTT
CDR3 protein: CASRLTGTEQAFF

clone size: few
V gene: TRBV9
J gene: TRBJ2-1
D gene: -
CDR3 DNA: TGTGCCAGCAGCCCGGAGTATAGGGTCGATGAGCAGTTCTTC
CDR3 protein: CASSPEYRVDEQFF

clone size: many
V gene: TRBV9
J gene: TRBJ1-2
D gene: TRBD1
CDR3 DNA: TGTGCCAGCAGCGTAGGAGACAGGGGAAGTTATGGCTACACCTTC
CDR3 protein: CASSVGDRGSYGYTF

clone size: -
V gene: TRBV10-3
J gene: TRBJ2-7
D gene: TRBD2
CDR3 DNA: TGTGCCATTAGAAGCGGGACTAGCGGCCACGAGCAGTACTTC
CDR3 protein: CAIRSGTSGHEQYF

clone size: -
V gene: TRBV27
J gene: TRBJ2-1
D gene: -
CDR3 DNA: TGTGCCAGCAGTTTATCGGCTAGTCCGGGTGATGAGCAGTTCTTC
CDR3 protein: CASSLSASPGDEQFF

clone size: -
V gene: TRBV12-3/TRBV12-4
J gene: TRBJ1-5
D gene: TRBD1
CDR3 DNA: TGTGCCAGCAGCTCCCAGGGGGAGAGGGATCAGCCCCAGCATTTT
CDR3 protein: CASSSQGERDQPQHF

clone size: -
V gene: TRBV27
J gene: TRBJ1-1
D gene: -
CDR3 DNA: TGTGCCAGCAGTTCCGCCACTGAAGCTTTCTTT
CDR3 protein: CASSSATEAFF

clone size: few
V gene: TRBV27
J gene: TRBJ2-2
D gene: -
CDR3 DNA: TGTGCCAGCACCCCTGGGGAGACCGGGGAGCTGTTTTTT
CDR3 protein: CASTPGETGELFF

clone size: few
V gene: TRBV21-1
J gene: TRBJ2-7
D gene: -
CDR3 DNA: TGTGCCAGCAGCGCGAGGAGTTCAGTTACCTACGAGCAGTACTTC
CDR3 protein: CASSARSSVTYEQYF

clone size: -
V gene: TRBV5-1
J gene: TRBJ2-3
D gene: -
CDR3 DNA: TGCGCCAGCACGGGGGAACTTAGCAACACAGATACGCAGTATTTT
CDR3 protein: CASTGELSNTDTQYF

clone size: many
V gene: TRBV4-1
J gene: TRBJ2-2
D gene: -
CDR3 DNA: TGCGCCAGCAGCCAAGCCAGGGGCGTTTTAGGGGAGCTGTTTTTT
CDR3 protein: CASSQARGVLGELFF

clone size: many
V gene: TRBV20-1
J gene: TRBJ2-7
D gene: TRBD2
CDR3 DNA: TGCAGTGCTAGAGATTTCGGGGGGGATAGCGGCTACGAGCAGTACTTC
CDR3 protein: CSARDFGGDSGYEQYF

clone size: few
V gene: TRBV27
J gene: TRBJ2-3
D gene: -
CDR3 DNA: TGTGCCAGCAGTGACCCTATGGGGGCGCGCACAGATACGCAGTATTTT
CDR3 protein: CASSDPMGARTDTQYF

clone size: many
V gene: TRBV10-3
J gene: TRBJ2-7
D gene: -
CDR3 DNA: TGTGCCATCAGTGAGACAGCCGGCGAGCAGTACTTC
CDR3 protein: CAISETAGEQYF

clone size: many
V gene: TRBV4-3
J gene: TRBJ2-5
D gene: -
CDR3 DNA: TGCGCCAGCAGCCAGGAACGCCAAGAGACCCAGTACTTC
CDR3 protein: CASSQERQETQYF

clone size: few
V gene: TRBV29-1
J gene: TRBJ2-1
D gene: TRBD2
CDR3 DNA: TGCAGCGTTGTGGGGGGAAGCGGGAGGAATGAGCAGTTCTTC
CDR3 protein: CSVVGGSGRNEQFF

clone size: few
V gene: TRBV5-1
J gene: TRBJ2-2
D gene: TRBD1
CDR3 DNA: TGCGCCAGTGCGACAGGGGCCGGGGAGCTGTTTTTT
CDR3 protein: CASATGAGELFF

clone size: -
V gene: TRBV4-1
J gene: TRBJ1-3
D gene: TRBD1
CDR3 DNA: TGCGCCAGCAGCCAAGACAGGGGGCCCGGAAACACCATATATTTT
CDR3 protein: CASSQDRGPGNTIYF

clone size: many
V gene: TRBV15
J gene: TRBJ2-3
D gene: TRBD2
CDR3 DNA: TGTGCCACCAGCAGACATACCGGGACTAGCGGGAGCTTTGCAGATACGCAGTATTTT
CDR3 protein: CATSRHTGTSGSFADTQYF

clone size: many
V gene: TRBV20-1
J gene: TRBJ2-5
D gene: -
CDR3 DNA: TGCAGTGCTCCGGGAAAAGAGGGGGGGACCCAGTACTTC
CDR3 protein: CSAPGKEGGTQYF

clone size: many
V gene: TRBV4-2
J gene: TRBJ2-1
D gene: -
CDR3 DNA: TGTGCCAGCAGCCAAACAGCGACTACCCCCTACAATGAGCAGTTCTTC
CDR3 protein: CASSQTATTPYNEQFF

clone size: few
V gene: TRBV24-1
J gene: TRBJ2-2
D gene: -
CDR3 DNA: TGTGCCACCAGTGATTTGTCCAGCGGGCGAACCGGGGAGCTGTTTTTT
CDR3 protein: CATSDLSSGRTGELFF

clone size: -
V gene: TRBV27
J gene: TRBJ2-6
D gene: -
CDR3 DNA: TGTGCCAGCAGTCCGTACTCTGGGGCCAACGTCCTGACTTTC
CDR3 protein: CASSPYSGANVLTF